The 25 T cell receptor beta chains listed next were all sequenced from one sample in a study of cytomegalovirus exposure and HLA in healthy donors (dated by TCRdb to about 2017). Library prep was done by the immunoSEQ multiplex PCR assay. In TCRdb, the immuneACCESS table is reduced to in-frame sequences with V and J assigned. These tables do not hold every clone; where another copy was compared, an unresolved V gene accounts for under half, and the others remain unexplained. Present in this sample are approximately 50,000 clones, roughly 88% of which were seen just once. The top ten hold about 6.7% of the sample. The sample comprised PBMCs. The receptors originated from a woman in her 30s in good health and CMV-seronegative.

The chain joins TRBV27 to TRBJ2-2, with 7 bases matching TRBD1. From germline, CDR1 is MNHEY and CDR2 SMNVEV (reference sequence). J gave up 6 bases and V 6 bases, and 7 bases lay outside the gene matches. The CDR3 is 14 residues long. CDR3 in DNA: TGTGCCAGCAGCGACAGGGTTCCTGCCGGGGAGCTGTTTTTT. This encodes CASSDRVPAGELFF.

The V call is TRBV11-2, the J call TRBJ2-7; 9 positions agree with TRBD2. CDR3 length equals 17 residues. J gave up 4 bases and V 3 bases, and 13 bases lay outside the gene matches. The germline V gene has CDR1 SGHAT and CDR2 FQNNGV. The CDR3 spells CASSFYPGTSGSYEQYF. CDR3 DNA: TGTGCCAGCAGCTTTTATCCTGGTACTAGCGGGTCGTACGAGCAGTACTTC.

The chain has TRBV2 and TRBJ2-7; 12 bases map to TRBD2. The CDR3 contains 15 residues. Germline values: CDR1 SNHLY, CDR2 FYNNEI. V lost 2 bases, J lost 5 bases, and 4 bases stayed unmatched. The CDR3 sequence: CASSESSGRGHEQYF. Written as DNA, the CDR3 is TGTGCCAGCAGTGAATCTAGCGGGAGGGGCCACGAGCAGTACTTC.

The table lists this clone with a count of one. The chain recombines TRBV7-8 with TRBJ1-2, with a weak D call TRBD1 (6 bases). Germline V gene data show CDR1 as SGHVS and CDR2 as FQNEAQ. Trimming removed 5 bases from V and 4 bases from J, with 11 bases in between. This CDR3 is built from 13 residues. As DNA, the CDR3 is TGTGCCAGCAGCACGACAGGCAGCTATGGCTACACCTTC. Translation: CASSTTGSYGYTF.

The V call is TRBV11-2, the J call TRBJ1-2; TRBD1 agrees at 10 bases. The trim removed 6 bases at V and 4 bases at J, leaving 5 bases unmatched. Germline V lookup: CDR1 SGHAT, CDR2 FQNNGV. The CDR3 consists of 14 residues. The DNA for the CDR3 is TGTGCCAGCAGTCGACAGGGGGCCAGCTATGGCTACACCTTC. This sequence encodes CASSRQGASYGYTF.

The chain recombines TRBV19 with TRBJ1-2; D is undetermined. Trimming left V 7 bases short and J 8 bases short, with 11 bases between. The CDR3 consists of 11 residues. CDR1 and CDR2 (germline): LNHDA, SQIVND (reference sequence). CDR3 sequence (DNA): TGTGCCAGTAAGTCAGGATACGGCTACACCTTC. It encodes CASKSGYGYTF.

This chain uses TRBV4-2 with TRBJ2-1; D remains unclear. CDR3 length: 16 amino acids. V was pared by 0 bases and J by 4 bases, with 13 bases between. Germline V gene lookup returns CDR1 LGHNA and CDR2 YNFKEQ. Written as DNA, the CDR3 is TGTGCCAGCAGCCAAGAATTGGGTCTACTATACAATGAGCAGTTCTTC. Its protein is CASSQELGLLYNEQFF.

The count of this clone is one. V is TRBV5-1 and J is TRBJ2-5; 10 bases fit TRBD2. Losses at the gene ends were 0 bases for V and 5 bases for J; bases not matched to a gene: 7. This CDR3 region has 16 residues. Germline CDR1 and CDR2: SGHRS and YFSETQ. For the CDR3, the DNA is TGCGCCAGCAGCTTGGGGAGCGGGAGGGCCGTTGAGACCCAGTACTTC. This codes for CASSLGSGRAVETQYF.

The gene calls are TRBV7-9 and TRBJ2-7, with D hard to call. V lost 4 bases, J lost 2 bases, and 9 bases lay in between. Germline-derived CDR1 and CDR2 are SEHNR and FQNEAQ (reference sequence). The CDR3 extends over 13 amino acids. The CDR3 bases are TGTGCCAGCAGCTCCCCTAAAACCTACGAGCAGTACTTC. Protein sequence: CASSSPKTYEQYF.

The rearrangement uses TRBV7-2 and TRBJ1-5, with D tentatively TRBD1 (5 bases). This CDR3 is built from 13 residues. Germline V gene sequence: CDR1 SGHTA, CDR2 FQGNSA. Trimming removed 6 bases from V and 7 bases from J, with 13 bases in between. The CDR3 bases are TGTGCCAGCAGTACTCAGGGTTCACAGCCCCAGCATTTT. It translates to CASSTQGSQPQHF.

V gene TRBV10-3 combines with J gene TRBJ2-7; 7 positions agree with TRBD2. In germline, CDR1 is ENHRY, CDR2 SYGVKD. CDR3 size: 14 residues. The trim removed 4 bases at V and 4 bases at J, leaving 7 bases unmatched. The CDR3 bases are TGTGCCATCAGTGGAGGGCGGGAGAGTTACGAGCAGTACTTC. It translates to CAISGGRESYEQYF.

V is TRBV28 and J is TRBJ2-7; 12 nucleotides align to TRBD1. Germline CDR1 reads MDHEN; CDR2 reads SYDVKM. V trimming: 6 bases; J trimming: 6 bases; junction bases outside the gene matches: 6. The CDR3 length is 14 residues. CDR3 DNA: TGTGCCAGCAGAGACCGGGACAGGGGGCGCGAGCAGTACTTC. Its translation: CASRDRDRGREQYF. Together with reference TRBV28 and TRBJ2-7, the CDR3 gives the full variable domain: DVKVTQSSRYLVKRTGEKVFLECVQDMDHENMFWYRQDPGLGLRLIYFSYDVKMKEKGDIPEGYSVSREKKERFSLILESASTNQTSMYLCASRDRDRGREQYFGPGTRLTVT.

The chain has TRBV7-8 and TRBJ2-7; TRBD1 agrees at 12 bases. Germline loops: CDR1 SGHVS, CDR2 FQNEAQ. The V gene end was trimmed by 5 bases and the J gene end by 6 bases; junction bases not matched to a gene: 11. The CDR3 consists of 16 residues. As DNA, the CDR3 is TGTGCCAGCAGCACCCGCCGGGACAGGGGGCTTAGCGAGCAGTACTTC. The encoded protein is CASSTRRDRGLSEQYF.

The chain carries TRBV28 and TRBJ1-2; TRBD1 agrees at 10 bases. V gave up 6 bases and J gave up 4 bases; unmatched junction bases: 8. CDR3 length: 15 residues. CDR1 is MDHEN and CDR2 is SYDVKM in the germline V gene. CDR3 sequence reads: CASRPPGQGTYGYTF. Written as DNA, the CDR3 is TGTGCCAGCAGACCGCCGGGACAGGGGACCTATGGCTACACCTTC.

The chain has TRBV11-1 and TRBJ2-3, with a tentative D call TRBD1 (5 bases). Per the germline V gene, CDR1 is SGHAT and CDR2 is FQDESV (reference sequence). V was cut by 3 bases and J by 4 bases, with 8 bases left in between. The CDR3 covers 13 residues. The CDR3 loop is CASSFQGPDTQYF. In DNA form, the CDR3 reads TGTGCCAGCAGCTTTCAGGGTCCAGATACGCAGTATTTT.

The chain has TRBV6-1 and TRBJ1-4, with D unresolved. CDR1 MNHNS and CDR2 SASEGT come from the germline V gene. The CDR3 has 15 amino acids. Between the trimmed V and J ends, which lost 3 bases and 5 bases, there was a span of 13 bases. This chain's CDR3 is CASSDVGSRNEKLFF. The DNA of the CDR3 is TGTGCCAGCAGTGATGTGGGCAGCAGGAATGAAAAACTGTTTTTT.

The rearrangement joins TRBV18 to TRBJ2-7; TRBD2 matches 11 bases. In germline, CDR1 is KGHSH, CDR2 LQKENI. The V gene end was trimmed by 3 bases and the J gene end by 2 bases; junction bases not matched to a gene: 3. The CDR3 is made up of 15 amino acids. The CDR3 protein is CASSPGLAATYEQYF. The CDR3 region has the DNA TGTGCCAGCTCACCGGGACTAGCGGCTACCTACGAGCAGTACTTC.

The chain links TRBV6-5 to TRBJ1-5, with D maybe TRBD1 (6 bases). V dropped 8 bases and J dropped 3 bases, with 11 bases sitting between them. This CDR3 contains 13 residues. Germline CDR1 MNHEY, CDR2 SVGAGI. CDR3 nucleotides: TGTGCCAGCTGGGGGGGGCTCAATCAGCCCCAGCATTTT. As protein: CASWGGLNQPQHF.

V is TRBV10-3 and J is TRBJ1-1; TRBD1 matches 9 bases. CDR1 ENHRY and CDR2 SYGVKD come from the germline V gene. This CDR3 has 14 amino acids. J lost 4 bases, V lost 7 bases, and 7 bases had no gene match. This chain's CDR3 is CAIKHTGGGTEAFF. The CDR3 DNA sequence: TGTGCCATCAAGCATACAGGGGGCGGCACTGAAGCTTTCTTT.

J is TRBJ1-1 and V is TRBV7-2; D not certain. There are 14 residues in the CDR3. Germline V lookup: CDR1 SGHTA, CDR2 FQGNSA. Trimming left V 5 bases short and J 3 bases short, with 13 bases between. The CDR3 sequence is CASSPIPGYTEAFF. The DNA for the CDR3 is TGTGCCAGCAGCCCGATTCCGGGATACACTGAAGCTTTCTTT.

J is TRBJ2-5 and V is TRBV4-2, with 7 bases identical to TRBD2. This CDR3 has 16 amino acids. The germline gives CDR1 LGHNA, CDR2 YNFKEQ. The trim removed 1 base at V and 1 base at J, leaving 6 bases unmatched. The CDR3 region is CASSQVSSGTQETQYF. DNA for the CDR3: TGTGCCAGCAGCCAAGTCAGCAGCGGGACCCAAGAGACCCAGTACTTC.

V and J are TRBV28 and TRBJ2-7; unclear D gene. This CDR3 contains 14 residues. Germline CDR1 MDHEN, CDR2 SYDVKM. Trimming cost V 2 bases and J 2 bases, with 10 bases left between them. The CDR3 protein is CASSLTTPAYEQYF. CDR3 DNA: TGTGCCAGCAGTTTAACAACGCCCGCCTACGAGCAGTACTTC.

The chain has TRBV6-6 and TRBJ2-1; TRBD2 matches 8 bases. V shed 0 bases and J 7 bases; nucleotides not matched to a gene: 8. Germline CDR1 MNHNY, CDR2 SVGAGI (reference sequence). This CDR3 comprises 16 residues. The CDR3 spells CASSYSGGGYINEQFF. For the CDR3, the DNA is TGTGCCAGCAGTTACTCCGGGGGGGGCTATATTAATGAGCAGTTCTTC.

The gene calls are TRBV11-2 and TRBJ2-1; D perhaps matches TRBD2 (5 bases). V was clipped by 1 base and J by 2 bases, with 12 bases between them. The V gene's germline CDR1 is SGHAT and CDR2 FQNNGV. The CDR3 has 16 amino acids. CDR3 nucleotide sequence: TGTGCCAGCAGCTTAGGAGCGGCCAATCCCTACAATGAGCAGTTCTTC. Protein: CASSLGAANPYNEQFF.

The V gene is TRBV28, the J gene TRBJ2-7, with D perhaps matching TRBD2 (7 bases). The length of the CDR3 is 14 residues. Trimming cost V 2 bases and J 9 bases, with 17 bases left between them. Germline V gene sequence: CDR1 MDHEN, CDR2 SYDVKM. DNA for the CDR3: TGTGCCAGCAGTTTACAAGGGGGGGCCCTGGGGCAGTACTTC. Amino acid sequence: CASSLQGGALGQYF.